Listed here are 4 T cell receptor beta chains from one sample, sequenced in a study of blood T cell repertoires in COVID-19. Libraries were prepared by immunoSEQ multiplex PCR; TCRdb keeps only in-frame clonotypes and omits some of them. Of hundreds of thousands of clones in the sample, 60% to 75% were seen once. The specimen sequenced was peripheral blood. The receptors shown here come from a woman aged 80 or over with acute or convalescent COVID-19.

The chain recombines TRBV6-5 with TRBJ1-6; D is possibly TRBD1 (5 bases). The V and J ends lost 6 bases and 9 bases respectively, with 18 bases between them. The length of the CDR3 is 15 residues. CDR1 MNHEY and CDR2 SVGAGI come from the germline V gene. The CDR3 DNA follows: TGTGCCAGCAGAGGCGACAGCCTGGGGATTTCACCCCTCCACTTT. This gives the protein CASRGDSLGISPLHF.

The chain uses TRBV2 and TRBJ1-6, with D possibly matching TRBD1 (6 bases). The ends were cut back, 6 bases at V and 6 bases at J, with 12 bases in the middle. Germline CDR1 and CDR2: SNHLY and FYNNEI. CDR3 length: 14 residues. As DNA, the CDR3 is TGTGCCAGCAGGGAGGACAGCCCTAATTCACCCCTCCACTTT. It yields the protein CASREDSPNSPLHF.

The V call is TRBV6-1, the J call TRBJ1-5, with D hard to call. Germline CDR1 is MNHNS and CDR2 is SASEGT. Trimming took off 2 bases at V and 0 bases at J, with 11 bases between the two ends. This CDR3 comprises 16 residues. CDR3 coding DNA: TGTGCCAGCAGTGAAATTTTGGGGAGTAGCAATCAGCCCCAGCATTTT. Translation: CASSEILGSSNQPQHF.

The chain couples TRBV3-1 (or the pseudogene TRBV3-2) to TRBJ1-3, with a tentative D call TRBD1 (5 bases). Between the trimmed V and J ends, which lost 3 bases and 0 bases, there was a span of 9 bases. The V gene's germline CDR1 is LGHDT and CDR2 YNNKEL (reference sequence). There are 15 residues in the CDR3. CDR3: CASSQTAFSGNTIYF. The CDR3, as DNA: TGTGCCAGCAGCCAGACAGCTTTCTCTGGAAACACCATATATTTT.